This TCR beta chain was identified during a study of CD8 T cells in Susac syndrome. The CDR3 has 12 residues. V lost 6 bases and J 10 bases, leaving 10 bases between the germline ends. From germline, CDR1 is SNHLY and CDR2 FYNNEI. An input of about 0.5 to 1 ug of RNA was subjected to reverse transcription using random hexamers. TCRdb re-analysed the immunoSEQ multiplex PCR reads in MiXCR, keeping a single row per CDR3 protein. Of 150,000 to 200,000 distinct CDR3 sequences listed, about 92% are singletons. The receptor's source is a human donor in good health. The source material was CD4+ T cells from PBMCs. V is TRBV2 and J is TRBJ1-6; D unresolved. DNA for the CDR3: TGTGCCAGCAGCGAACCTGCATCACCCCTCCACTTT. Amino acids: CASSEPASPLHF.